This T cell receptor (beta chain) derives from a study of TIL therapy for anti-PD-1-resistant metastatic lung cancer. V lost 5 bases and J 1 base, leaving 18 bases between the germline ends. CDR1 LNHDA and CDR2 SQIVND come from the germline V gene (reference sequence). The CDR3 covers 17 residues. Sequencing used immunoSEQ v3. Sequencing used immunoSEQ multiplex PCR; TCRdb keeps in-frame clones, though not all of them. This sample has tens of thousands of clones, with 70% to 90% found just once. Described time point: pre-treatment sample, taken before nivolumab and TIL therapy. Source: blood, taken at baseline. This chain connects TRBV19 to TRBJ1-5, with TRBD1 as a possible D gene (6 bases). The TCR comes from a person aged 25-85 years with non-small cell lung cancer. This CDR3 is CASSPNKGGLSNQPQHF. CDR3 DNA: TGTGCCAGTAGTCCAAACAAGGGGGGGTTGAGCAATCAGCCCCAGCATTTT.